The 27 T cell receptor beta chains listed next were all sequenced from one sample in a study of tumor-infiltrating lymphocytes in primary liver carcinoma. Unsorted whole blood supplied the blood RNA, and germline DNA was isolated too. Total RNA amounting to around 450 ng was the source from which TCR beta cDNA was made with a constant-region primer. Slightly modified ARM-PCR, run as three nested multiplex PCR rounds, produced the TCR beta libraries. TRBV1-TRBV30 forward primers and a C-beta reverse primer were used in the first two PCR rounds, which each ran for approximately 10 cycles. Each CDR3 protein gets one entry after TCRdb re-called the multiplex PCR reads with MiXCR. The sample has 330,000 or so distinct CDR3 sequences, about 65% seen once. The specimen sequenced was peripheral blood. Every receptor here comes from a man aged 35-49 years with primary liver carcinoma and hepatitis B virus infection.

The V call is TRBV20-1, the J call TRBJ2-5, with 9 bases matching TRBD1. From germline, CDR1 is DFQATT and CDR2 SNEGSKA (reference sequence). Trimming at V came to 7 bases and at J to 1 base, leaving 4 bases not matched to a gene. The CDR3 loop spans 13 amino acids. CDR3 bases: TGCAGTGTCCCGACAGGGGGCCAAGAGACCCAGTACTTC. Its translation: CSVPTGGQETQYF.

The CDR3 sequence is CASTGLAGGLETQYF. DNA for the CDR3: TGTGCCAGCACGGGACTAGCGGGAGGGCTGGAGACCCAGTACTTC. The chain is built from TRBV28 and TRBJ2-5, with 16 positions matching TRBD2. V was pared by 7 bases and J by 5 bases, with 4 bases of the junction left unmatched. The CDR3 is 15 residues long. From germline, CDR1 is MDHEN and CDR2 SYDVKM.

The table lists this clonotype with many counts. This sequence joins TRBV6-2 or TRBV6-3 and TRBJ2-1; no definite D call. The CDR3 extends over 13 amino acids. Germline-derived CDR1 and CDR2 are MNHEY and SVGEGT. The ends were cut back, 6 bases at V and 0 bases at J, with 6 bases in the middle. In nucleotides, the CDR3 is TGTGCCAGCAGCCCAGTCTCCTACAATGAGCAGTTCTTC. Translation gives CASSPVSYNEQFF.

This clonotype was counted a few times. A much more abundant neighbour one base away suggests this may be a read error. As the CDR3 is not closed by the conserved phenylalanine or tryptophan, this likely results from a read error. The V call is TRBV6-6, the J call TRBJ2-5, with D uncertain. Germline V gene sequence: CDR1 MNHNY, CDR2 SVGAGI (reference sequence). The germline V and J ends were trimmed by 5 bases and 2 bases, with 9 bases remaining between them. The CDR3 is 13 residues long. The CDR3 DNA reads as TGTGCCAGCAGTGGCGGACCGCAAGAGACCCAGTACCTC. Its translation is CASSGGPQETQYL.

CDR3 region: CASSLNIQGAFEKLFF. CDR3 nucleotides: TGCGCCAGCAGCCTCAACATCCAGGGGGCGTTTGAAAAACTGTTTTTT. The V and J genes are TRBV4-1 and TRBJ1-4; TRBD1 aligns across 8 bases. The germline V gene encodes CDR1 MGHRA and CDR2 YSYEKL. V lost 4 bases, J lost 7 bases, and 11 bases stayed unmatched. The CDR3 has 16 amino acids.

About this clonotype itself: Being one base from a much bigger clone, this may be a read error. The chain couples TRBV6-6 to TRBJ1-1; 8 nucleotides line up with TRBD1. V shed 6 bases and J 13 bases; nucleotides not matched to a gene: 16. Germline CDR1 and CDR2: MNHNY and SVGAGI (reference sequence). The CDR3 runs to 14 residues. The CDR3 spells CASSLTIGTGHVFF. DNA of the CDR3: TGTGCCAGCAGCCTAACAATCGGGACAGGTCATGTTTTCTTT.

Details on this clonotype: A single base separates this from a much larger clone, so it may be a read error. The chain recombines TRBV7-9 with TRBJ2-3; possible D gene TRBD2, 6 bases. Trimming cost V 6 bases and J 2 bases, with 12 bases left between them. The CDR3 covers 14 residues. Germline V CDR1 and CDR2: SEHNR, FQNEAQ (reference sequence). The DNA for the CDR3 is TGTGCCAGCAGGACAGCGGGCCTCACAGATACGCAGTATTTT. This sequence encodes CASRTAGLTDTQYF.

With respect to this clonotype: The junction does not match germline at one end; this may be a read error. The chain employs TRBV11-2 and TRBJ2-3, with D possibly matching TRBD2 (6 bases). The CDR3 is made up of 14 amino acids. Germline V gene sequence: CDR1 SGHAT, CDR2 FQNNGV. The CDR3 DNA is TGTGCCTGCAGCTTTTCGGGGGACCCAGATACGCAGTATTTT. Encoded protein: CACSFSGDPDTQYF. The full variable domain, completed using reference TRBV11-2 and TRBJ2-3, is EAGVAQSPRYKIIEKRQSVAFWCNPISGHATLYWYQQILGQGPKLLIQFQNNGVVDDSQLPKDRFSAERLKGVDSTLKIQPAKLEDSAVYLCACSFSGDPDTQYFGPGTRLTVL.

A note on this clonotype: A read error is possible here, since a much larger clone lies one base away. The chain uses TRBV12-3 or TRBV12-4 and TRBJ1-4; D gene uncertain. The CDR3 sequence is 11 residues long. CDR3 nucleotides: TGTGTCAGCAGTGGATATGAAAAACTGTTTTTT. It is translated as CVSSGYEKLFF.

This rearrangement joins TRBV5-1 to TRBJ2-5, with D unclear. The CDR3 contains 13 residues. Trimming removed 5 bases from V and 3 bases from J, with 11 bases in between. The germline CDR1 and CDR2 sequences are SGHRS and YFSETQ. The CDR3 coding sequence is TGCGCCAGCAGAAAGAGACTGGAAGAGACCCAGTACTTC. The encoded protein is CASRKRLEETQYF.

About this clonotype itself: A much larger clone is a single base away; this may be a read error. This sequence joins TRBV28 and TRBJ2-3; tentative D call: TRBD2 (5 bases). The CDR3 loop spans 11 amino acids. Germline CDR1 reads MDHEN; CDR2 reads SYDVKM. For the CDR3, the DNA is TGTGCCAGCCAGGAGGAGACGGATCGGTTCTTT. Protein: CASQEETDRFF.

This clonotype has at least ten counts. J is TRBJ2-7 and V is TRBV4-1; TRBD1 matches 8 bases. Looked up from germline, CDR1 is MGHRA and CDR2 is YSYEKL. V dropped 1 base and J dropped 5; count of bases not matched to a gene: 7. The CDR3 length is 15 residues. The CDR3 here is CASSQALGQGHEQYF. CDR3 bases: TGCGCCAGCAGCCAAGCCCTAGGACAGGGTCACGAGCAGTACTTC.

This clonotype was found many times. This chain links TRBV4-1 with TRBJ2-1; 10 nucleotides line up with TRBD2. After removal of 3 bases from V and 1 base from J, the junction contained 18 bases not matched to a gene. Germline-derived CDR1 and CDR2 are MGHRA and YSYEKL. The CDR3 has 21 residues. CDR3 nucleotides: TGCGCCAGCAGCCACGACAGGGTTTCAGCGGGAGGGCAAAAATCCTACAATGAGCAGTTCTTC. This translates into CASSHDRVSAGGQKSYNEQFF.

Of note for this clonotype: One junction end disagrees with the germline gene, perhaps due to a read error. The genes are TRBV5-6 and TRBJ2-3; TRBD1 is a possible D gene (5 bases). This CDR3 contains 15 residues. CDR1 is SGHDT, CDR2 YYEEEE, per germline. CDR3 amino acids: CASSFVGALTDTKYF. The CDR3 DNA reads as TGTGCCAGCAGCTTTGTTGGGGCGCTCACAGATACGAAGTATTTT.

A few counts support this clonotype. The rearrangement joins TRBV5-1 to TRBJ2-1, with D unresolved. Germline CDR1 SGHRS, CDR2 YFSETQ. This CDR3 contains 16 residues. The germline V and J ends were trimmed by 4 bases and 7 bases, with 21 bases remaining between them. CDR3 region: CASSRSPGTLGNEQFF. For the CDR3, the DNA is TGCGCCAGCAGCAGATCCCCCGGAACGCTTGGTAATGAGCAGTTCTTC.

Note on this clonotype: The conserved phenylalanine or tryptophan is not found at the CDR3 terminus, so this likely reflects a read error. CDR3 loop: CASSQVKDRGREAFS. DNA for the CDR3: TGCGCCAGCAGCCAAGTGAAGGACAGGGGCCGTGAAGCTTTCTCT. The chain is built from TRBV4-1 and TRBJ1-1; 9 bases are a match to TRBD1. CDR3 length equals 15 residues. The germline V gene encodes CDR1 MGHRA and CDR2 YSYEKL. With V trimmed by 1 base and J by 7 bases, 7 bases remained unmatched.

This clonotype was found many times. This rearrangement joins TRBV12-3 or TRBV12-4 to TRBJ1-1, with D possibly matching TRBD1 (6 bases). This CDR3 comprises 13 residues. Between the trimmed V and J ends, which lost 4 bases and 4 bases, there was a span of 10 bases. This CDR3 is CASSWGHSTEAFF. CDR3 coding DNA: TGTGCCAGCAGTTGGGGACACTCCACTGAAGCTTTCTTT.

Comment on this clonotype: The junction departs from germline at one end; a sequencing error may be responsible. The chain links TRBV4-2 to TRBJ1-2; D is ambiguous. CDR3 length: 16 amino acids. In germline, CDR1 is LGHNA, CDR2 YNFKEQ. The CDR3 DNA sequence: TGTGCCAGCAGTCCCCTAGACTCCCGGGATAACTATTGCTACACCTTT. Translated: CASSPLDSRDNYCYTF.

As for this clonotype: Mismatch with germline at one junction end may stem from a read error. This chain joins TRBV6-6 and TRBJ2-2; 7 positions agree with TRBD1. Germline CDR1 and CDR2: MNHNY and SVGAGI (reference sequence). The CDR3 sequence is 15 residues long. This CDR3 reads CATSYNDRAGGELFF. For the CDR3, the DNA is TGTGCCACCAGTTACAATGACAGGGCTGGCGGGGAGCTGTTTTTT.

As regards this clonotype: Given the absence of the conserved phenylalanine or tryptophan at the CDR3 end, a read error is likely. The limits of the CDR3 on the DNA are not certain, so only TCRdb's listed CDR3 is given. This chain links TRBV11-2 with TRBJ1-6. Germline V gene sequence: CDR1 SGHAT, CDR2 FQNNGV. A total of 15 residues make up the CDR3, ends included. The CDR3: CASSSQYGVNSPFHI.

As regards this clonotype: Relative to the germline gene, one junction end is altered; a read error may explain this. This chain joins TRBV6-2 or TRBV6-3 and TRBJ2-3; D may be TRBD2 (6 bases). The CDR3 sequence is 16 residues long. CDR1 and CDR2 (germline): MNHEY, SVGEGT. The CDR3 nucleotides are TGTTCCAGCAGTTACTCTGGAGGCGGGGCCACAGATACGCGGTATTTT. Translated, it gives CSSSYSGGGATDTRYF.

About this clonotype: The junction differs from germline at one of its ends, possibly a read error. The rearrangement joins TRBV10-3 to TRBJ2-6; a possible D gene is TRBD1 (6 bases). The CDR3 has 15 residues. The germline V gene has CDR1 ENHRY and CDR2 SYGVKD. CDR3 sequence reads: CAMSEAGDGASVLTF. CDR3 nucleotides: TGTGCCATGAGTGAGGCAGGGGACGGGGCCAGCGTCCTGACTTTC.

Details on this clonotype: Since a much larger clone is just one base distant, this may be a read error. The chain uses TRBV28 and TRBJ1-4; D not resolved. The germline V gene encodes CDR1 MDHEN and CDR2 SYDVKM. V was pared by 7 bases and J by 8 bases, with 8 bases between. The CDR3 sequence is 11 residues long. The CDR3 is CASTPREKLFF. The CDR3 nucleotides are TGTGCCAGCACCCCGAGGGAAAAACTGTTTTTT.

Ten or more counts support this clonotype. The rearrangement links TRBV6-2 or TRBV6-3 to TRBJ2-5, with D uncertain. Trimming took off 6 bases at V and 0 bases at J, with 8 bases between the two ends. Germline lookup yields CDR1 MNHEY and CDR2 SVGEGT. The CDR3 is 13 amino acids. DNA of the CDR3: TGTGCCAGCAGCCCCCACGACCAAGAGACCCAGTACTTC. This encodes CASSPHDQETQYF.

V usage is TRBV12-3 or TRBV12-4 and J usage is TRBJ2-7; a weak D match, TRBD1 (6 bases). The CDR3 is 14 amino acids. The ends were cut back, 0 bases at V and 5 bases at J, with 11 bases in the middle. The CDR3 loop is CASSLAGASNEQYF. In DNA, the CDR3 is TGTGCCAGCAGTTTAGCGGGGGCGTCCAACGAGCAGTACTTC.

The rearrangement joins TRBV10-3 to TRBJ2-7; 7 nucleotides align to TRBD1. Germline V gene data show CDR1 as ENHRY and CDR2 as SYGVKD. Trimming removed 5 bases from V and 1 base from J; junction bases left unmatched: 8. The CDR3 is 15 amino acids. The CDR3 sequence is CAISLDRAPSYEQYF. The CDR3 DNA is TGTGCCATCAGTCTAGACAGGGCACCATCCTACGAGCAGTACTTC.

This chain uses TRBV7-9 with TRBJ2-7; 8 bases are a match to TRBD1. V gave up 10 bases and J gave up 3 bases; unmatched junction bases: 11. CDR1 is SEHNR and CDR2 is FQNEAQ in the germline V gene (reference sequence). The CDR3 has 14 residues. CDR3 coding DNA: TGTGCCAACCAACCACAGGGGGACATCTACGAGCAGTACTTC. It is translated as CANQPQGDIYEQYF.